This T cell receptor beta chain was documented in a study of CD8+CD57+ T cells in acquired aplastic anemia. Overall study context: Across the sorted CD4+ and CD8+ cells, DNA amounts averaged roughly 3.5 ug.

The template used for profiling TCR beta VDJ and CDR3 was genomic DNA. TCRdb reprocessed the reads via MiXCR and lists one record per CDR3 protein. The table lists about 180,000 distinct CDR3 sequences, approximately 45% of them singletons, with 2.5% to 3.5% in the top ten. Study findings and constraints: Between patients and controls, approximately 29 CD8+ CDR3 sequences were found in common.

There are many counts of this clonotype. Its specificity is unknown. The clonotype was recovered from a human donor in good health. Sequences were obtained from sorted CD4+, CD8+, or CD8+CD57+ T cells (not recorded which) from PBMCs.

The CDR3 here is CASDSTGEKLFF. In nucleotides, the CDR3 is TGTGCCAGCGACAGCACTGGGGAAAAACTGTTTTTT. The V call is TRBV7-9, the J call TRBJ1-4; a weak D match, TRBD1 (5 bases). The CDR3 is 12 residues long. Germline CDR1 is SEHNR and CDR2 is FQNEAQ (reference sequence). With 8 bases removed from V and 8 bases from J, the gap between germline ends came to 12 bases.